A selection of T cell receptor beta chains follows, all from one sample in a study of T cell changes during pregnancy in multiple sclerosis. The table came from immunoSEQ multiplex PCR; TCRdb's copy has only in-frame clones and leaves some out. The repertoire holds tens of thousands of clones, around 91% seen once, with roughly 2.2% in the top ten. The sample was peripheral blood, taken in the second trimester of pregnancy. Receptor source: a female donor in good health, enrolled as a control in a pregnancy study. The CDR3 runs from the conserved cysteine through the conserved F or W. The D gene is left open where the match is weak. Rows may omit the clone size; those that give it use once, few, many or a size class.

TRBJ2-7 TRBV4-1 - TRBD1 CASSRGPGTGAPYEQYF TGCGCCAGCAGCCGAGGTCCGGGGACAGGGGCCCCCTACGAGCAGTACTTC
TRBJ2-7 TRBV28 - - CASSFRGYLPYEQYF TGTGCCAGCAGTTTTAGGGGGTACCTACCCTACGAGCAGTACTTC
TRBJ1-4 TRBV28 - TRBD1 CASSGPGQTNEKLFF TGTGCCAGCAGTGGGCCGGGACAGACGAATGAAAAACTGTTTTTT
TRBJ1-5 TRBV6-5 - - CASSPRVTQPQHF TGTGCCAGCAGCCCCAGGGTAACACAGCCCCAGCATTTT
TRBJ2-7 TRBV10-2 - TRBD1 CASTRTGSTYEQYF TGCGCCAGCACCCGGACAGGTTCGACCTACGAGCAGTACTTC
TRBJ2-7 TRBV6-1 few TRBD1 CASSVGDRGFEQYF TGTGCCAGCAGTGTAGGGGACAGGGGCTTCGAGCAGTACTTC
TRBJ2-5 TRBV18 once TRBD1 CASSPPTGGRETQYF TGTGCCAGCTCACCTCCAACAGGGGGCAGGGAGACCCAGTACTTC
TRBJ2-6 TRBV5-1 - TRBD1 CASSYRTGGSGANVLTF TGCGCCAGCAGCTACAGGACAGGGGGCTCTGGGGCCAACGTCCTGACTTTC
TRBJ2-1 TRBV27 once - CASSLRGAGEQFF TGTGCCAGCAGTTTACGCGGGGCTGGGGAGCAGTTCTTC
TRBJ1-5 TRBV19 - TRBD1 CASSGDRRGSQHF TGTGCCAGTAGCGGGGACAGACGGGGGTCCCAGCATTTT
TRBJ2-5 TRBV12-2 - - CASRLVIVRGRFSETQYF TGTGCAAGTCGCTTAGTCATCGTGCGGGGGCGGTTTTCGGAGACCCAGTACTTC
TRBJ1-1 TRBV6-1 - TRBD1 CASSERTGRPAFF TGTGCCAGCAGTGAAAGGACAGGGCGCCCGGCTTTCTTT
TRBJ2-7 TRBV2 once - CASRGDRYYEQYF TGTGCCAGCAGAGGAGACCGATACTACGAGCAGTACTTC
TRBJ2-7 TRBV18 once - CASSPGEEQYF TGTGCCAGCTCACCCGGGGAGGAGCAGTACTTC
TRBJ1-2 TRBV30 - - CAWNKGIYGYTF TGTGCCTGGAATAAGGGGATCTATGGCTACACCTTC
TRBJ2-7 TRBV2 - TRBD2 CASSEGLAALYEQYF TGTGCCAGCAGTGAGGGACTAGCGGCCCTCTACGAGCAGTACTTC
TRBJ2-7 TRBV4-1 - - CASSQLRDYEQYF TGCGCCAGCAGCCAACTCCGAGACTACGAGCAGTACTTC
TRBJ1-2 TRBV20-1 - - CGRDYGYTF TGCGGCAGGGACTATGGCTACACCTTC
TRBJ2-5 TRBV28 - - CASSLGAELRETQYF TGTGCCAGCAGTTTGGGGGCCGAGCTTCGGGAGACCCAGTACTTC
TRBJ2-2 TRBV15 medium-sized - CATSRGEEHTGELFF TGTGCCACCAGCAGAGGGGAGGAACACACCGGGGAGCTGTTTTTT
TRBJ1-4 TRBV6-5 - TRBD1 CASSYSQTGSREKLFF TGTGCCAGCAGTTACTCCCAGACAGGGTCGAGGGAAAAACTGTTTTTT
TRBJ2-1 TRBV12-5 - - CASGFGGGGENEQFF TGTGCTAGTGGTTTTGGGGGCGGGGGAGAAAATGAGCAGTTCTTC
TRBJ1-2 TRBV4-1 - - CASSGVAGSYGYTF TGCGCCAGCAGCGGGGTAGCAGGGTCCTATGGCTACACCTTC
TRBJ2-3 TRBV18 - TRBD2 CASSPPVWTSGGDTQYF TGTGCCAGCTCACCGCCAGTCTGGACTAGCGGAGGGGATACGCAGTATTTT
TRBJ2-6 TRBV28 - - CASSPPWGDAGANVLTF TGTGCCAGCAGTCCTCCTTGGGGGGACGCTGGGGCCAACGTCCTGACTTTC
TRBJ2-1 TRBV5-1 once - CASSHLGQGLYNEQFF TGCGCCAGCAGCCACCTGGGCCAAGGTTTGTACAATGAGCAGTTCTTC
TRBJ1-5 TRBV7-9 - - CASSLGNQPQHF TGTGCCAGCAGCTTGGGCAACCAGCCCCAGCATTTT
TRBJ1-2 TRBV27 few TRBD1 CASISDRGYGYTF TGTGCCAGCATTTCCGACAGGGGCTATGGCTACACCTTC
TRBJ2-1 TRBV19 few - CASSIAYNEQFF TGTGCCAGTAGTATCGCGTACAATGAGCAGTTCTTC
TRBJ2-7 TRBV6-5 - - CASSFHSSGNSYEQYF TGTGCCAGCAGTTTTCATTCGAGCGGTAACTCCTACGAGCAGTACTTC
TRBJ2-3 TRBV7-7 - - CASSLRESGTDTQYF TGTGCTAGCAGCCTTAGGGAGTCGGGCACAGATACGCAGTATTTT
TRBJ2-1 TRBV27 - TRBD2 CASSLSWTSVLNEQFF TGTGCCAGCAGTTTATCTTGGACTAGCGTACTGAATGAGCAGTTCTTC
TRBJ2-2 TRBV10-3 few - CAISEAGGNTGELFF TGTGCCATCAGTGAAGCCGGGGGGAACACCGGGGAGCTGTTTTTT
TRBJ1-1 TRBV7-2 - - CASSLRGANTEAFF TGTGCCAGCAGCTTACGGGGGGCGAACACTGAAGCTTTCTTT
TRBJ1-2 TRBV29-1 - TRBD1 CSVGTGLGYTF TGCAGCGTAGGGACAGGTTTAGGCTACACCTTC
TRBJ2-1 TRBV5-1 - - CASSIGQLEQFF TGCGCCAGCAGCATTGGACAGCTTGAGCAGTTCTTC
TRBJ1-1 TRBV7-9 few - CASSFPQGEAFF TGTGCCAGCAGCTTTCCTCAGGGTGAAGCTTTCTTT
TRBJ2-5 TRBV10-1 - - CASSDPGQETQYF TGCGCCAGCAGTGATCCGGGCCAAGAGACCCAGTACTTC
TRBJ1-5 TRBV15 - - CATSRDPNQPQHF TGTGCCACCAGCAGAGACCCTAATCAGCCCCAGCATTTT
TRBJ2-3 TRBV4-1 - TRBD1 CASSPGTGGHTQYF TGCGCCAGCAGCCCCGGGACAGGGGGGCATACGCAGTATTTT
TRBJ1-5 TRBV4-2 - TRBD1 CASSQVTGGNQPQHF TGTGCCAGCAGCCAAGTAACAGGGGGGAACCAGCCCCAGCATTTT
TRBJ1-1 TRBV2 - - CAAATLSLGTEAFF TGTGCCGCCGCGACTTTATCTCTTGGCACTGAAGCTTTCTTT
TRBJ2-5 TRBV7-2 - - CASSLGLFLEETQYF TGTGCCAGCAGCTTAGGCCTTTTCTTAGAAGAGACCCAGTACTTC
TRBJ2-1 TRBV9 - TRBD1 CASSGTGVWEQFF TGTGCCAGCAGCGGGACAGGGGTCTGGGAGCAGTTCTTC
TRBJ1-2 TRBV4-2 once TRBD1 CASSQEQGDGGNYGYTF TGTGCCAGCAGCCAAGAACAGGGGGACGGTGGGAACTATGGCTACACCTTC
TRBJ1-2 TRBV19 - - CASSRENNYGYTF TGTGCCAGTAGTAGGGAGAATAACTATGGCTACACCTTC
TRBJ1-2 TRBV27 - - CASSLYPGANYGYTF TGTGCCAGCAGTTTATACCCGGGGGCTAACTATGGCTACACCTTC
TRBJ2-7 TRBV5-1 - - CASAGTGWQYF TGCGCCAGCGCAGGAACAGGGTGGCAGTACTTC